Listed below are T cell receptor beta chains from one sample, sequenced in a study of cytomegalovirus exposure and HLA in healthy donors. Sequenced by immunoSEQ multiplex PCR; TCRdb stores in-frame clones only, minus some. Counted here are about 100,000 clones, 76% occurring once; the ten biggest clones make up around 4.4%. Sequenced material: PBMCs. The receptors stem from a man aged 40-50 years in good health and CMV-seronegative. The conserved cysteine and the conserved F or W are not part of the CDR3 here.

j_call,v_call,cdr3_aa
TRBJ1-5,TRBV7-8,ASSSRTAQPQH
TRBJ2-3,TRBV5-1,ASSLGQIGTDTQY
TRBJ2-4,TRBV2,ATTHGQGLAKNIQY
TRBJ1-1,TRBV28,ASSSLGQGAGEAF
TRBJ2-5,TRBV7-9,SSSRGDRGETQY
TRBJ2-1,TRBV6-1,ASSGEAGGWNEQF
TRBJ1-4,TRBV6-1,ASSWGQSNEKLF
TRBJ2-3,TRBV7-2,ASIKGRLRTDTQY
TRBJ2-7,TRBV15,ATSRDGGGWNEQY
TRBJ1-1,TRBV19,ASSISGVIGEAF
TRBJ2-2,TRBV6-1,ASSGRSSGTNTGELF
TRBJ1-5,TRBV6-5,ASSKQGRQPQH
TRBJ2-1,TRBV19,ASSDRRSSYNEQF
TRBJ1-1,TRBV11-2,ASSFQVSHREKNTEAF
TRBJ1-6,TRBV27,ASSLSYNSPLH
TRBJ2-2,TRBV28,ASSPGLRGTGELF
TRBJ2-5,TRBV19,ASSNLEKTQY
TRBJ2-3,TRBV5-5,ASSLVGTSSTDTQY
TRBJ1-1,TRBV11-2,ASSQKDSLNTEAF
TRBJ1-1,TRBV5-1,ASSLEGRGSEAF
TRBJ2-2,TRBV5-1,ASRPGTGELF
TRBJ1-4,TRBV6-1,ASSVNRANEKLF
TRBJ2-7,TRBV5-6,ASSPRGTGLYEQY
TRBJ2-5,TRBV18,ASSPPFPEETQY
TRBJ2-2,TRBV27,ASSHPQAPNTGELF
TRBJ1-2,TRBV6-1,ASSEARDYT
TRBJ1-1,TRBV5-6,ASSLVGGRTEAF
TRBJ1-1,TRBV29-1,SVGHGEAF
TRBJ1-2,TRBV7-2,ASSLLTGGGYT
TRBJ1-1,TRBV9,ASSVGYNRGLTEAF
TRBJ1-1,TRBV7-9,SSSLRGGGTEAF